This passage covers 27 T cell receptor beta chains from one sample sequenced in a study of blood T cell repertoires in COVID-19. Profiling relied on immunoSEQ multiplex PCR, and the TCRdb table lists in-frame clones only, not all of them. The table lists 100,000 to 150,000 clones, 86% of them singletons, with roughly 2.3% in the top ten. What was sequenced was PBMCs or T cells enriched from blood (not recorded which). The origin of the receptors is a woman aged 50 to 60 who had recovered from COVID-19.

This chain joins TRBV7-3 and TRBJ2-2; TRBD2 matches at 14 bases. CDR3 length: 18 amino acids. Trimming took 5 bases from V and 1 from J; bases not matched to a gene: 6. From germline, CDR1 is SGHTA and CDR2 FQGTGA. CDR3 DNA: TGTGCCAGCAGCCCGGGACTAGCGGGGGCGGAGAACACCGGGGAGCTGTTTTTT. Protein: CASSPGLAGAENTGELFF.

V and J are TRBV19 and TRBJ2-7; 8 nucleotides line up with TRBD2. Germline V gene data show CDR1 as LNHDA and CDR2 as SQIVND (reference sequence). There are 13 residues in the CDR3. The junction had 4 bases not matched to a gene; V was cut back by 7 bases and J by 2 bases. CDR3 region: CASTSGGTYEQYF. DNA of the CDR3: TGTGCCAGTACCAGCGGGGGCACCTACGAGCAGTACTTC.

The gene calls are TRBV18 and TRBJ1-6; 9 bases line up with TRBD1. The CDR3 covers 15 residues. In germline, CDR1 is KGHSH, CDR2 LQKENI. Trimming at V came to 6 bases and at J to 7 bases, leaving 7 bases not matched to a gene. The CDR3 reads CASSPGQGWNSPLHF. DNA for the CDR3: TGTGCCAGCTCCCCCGGACAGGGGTGGAATTCACCCCTCCACTTT.

This chain links TRBV4-3 with TRBJ2-2, with D possibly being TRBD1 (5 bases). CDR1 is LGHNA and CDR2 is YSLEER in the germline V gene. V dropped 2 bases and J dropped 5 bases, with 21 bases sitting between them. The CDR3 sequence is 18 residues long. In DNA form, the CDR3 reads TGCGCCAGCAGCCAACAACCACCCAGGGATTTTATGACCGGGGAGCTGTTTTTT. Translation gives CASSQQPPRDFMTGELFF.

The V and J genes are TRBV27 and TRBJ1-6; TRBD1 matches at 7 bases. After removal of 3 bases from V and 0 bases from J, the junction contained 20 bases not matched to a gene. CDR1 and CDR2 from the germline V gene are MNHEY and SMNVEV (reference sequence). This CDR3 is built from 22 residues. CDR3 in amino acids: CASSLRPPMGQQGSSYNSPLHF. Written as DNA, the CDR3 is TGTGCCAGCAGTTTGAGGCCACCAATGGGACAGCAAGGGAGCTCCTATAATTCACCCCTCCACTTT.

Regarding this clone: Other nucleotide sequences in the sample specify the same CDR3. This rearrangement joins TRBV18 to TRBJ2-7; 7 bases line up with TRBD1. V shed 2 bases and J 4 bases; nucleotides not matched to a gene: 2. The CDR3 covers 13 residues. CDR1 KGHSH and CDR2 LQKENI come from the germline V gene. CDR3: CASSPRQGYEQYF. CDR3 DNA sequence: TGTGCCAGCTCACCAAGACAGGGTTACGAGCAGTACTTC.

The chain links TRBV7-2 to TRBJ2-5; 9 bases are shared with TRBD2. The V segment lost 0 bases and the J segment 8 bases; nucleotides outside the gene matches: 13. CDR3 length: 17 residues. Germline CDR1 reads SGHTA; CDR2 reads FQGNSA. CDR3 coding DNA: TGTGCCAGCAGCTTAGCTTTGCGGGGGGGCCCCCAAGGAACCCAGTACTTC. It specifies CASSLALRGGPQGTQYF.

The rearrangement joins TRBV5-4 to TRBJ1-2; a weak D match, TRBD1 (5 bases). The CDR3 runs 14 residues. Trimming removed 4 bases at V and 2 bases at J, with 12 bases between. Per the germline V gene, CDR1 is SGHNT and CDR2 is YYREEE (reference sequence). CDR3 sequence: CASSMDIYNYGYTF. CDR3 DNA sequence: TGTGCCAGCAGCATGGACATTTACAACTATGGCTACACCTTC.

The chain joins TRBV2 to TRBJ2-1; 9 nucleotides agree with TRBD1. The CDR3 totals 15 residues. The germline V gene encodes CDR1 SNHLY and CDR2 FYNNEI. The V segment lost 5 bases and the J segment 1 base; nucleotides outside the gene matches: 3. In nucleotides, the CDR3 is TGTGCCAGCAGTTCGACAGGGGGATCCTACAATGAGCAGTTCTTC. Its protein is CASSSTGGSYNEQFF.

This chain connects TRBV9 to TRBJ2-7, with 7 bases aligning to TRBD2. CDR1 SGDLS and CDR2 YYNGEE come from the germline V gene. The J segment lost 4 bases and the V segment lost 2 bases, leaving 6 bases of the junction unmatched. The CDR3 runs 14 residues. The CDR3 nucleotides read TGTGCCAGCAGCGTGCTAGCGGAGGATTACGAGCAGTACTTC. Amino acid sequence: CASSVLAEDYEQYF.

The rearrangement uses TRBV5-8 and TRBJ2-5; 9 positions match TRBD2. CDR1 is SGHTS, CDR2 YDEGEE, per germline. CDR3 size: 16 residues. J lost 0 bases, V lost 4 bases, and 7 bases had no gene match. CDR3 loop: CASSHSGGGYQETQYF. The CDR3 nucleotides read TGTGCCAGCAGCCATAGCGGGGGAGGGTACCAAGAGACCCAGTACTTC.

This clone came up a few times. This chain connects TRBV2 to TRBJ1-1, with D perhaps TRBD1 (6 bases). The CDR3 is 14 amino acids. Germline values: CDR1 SNHLY, CDR2 FYNNEI. V was trimmed by 5 bases and J by 1 base, leaving 11 bases between them. CDR3 nucleotide sequence: TGTGCCAGCAGTTCAGGGGTCCCGAACACTGAAGCTTTCTTT. Protein: CASSSGVPNTEAFF.

The V call is TRBV19, the J call TRBJ1-3; D may be TRBD1 (5 bases). Germline lookup yields CDR1 LNHDA and CDR2 SQIVND (reference sequence). Trimming stripped 7 bases from V and 7 bases from J, with 23 bases between. CDR3 length: 16 amino acids. CDR3 sequence reads: CASTSTASFVGNTIYF. The CDR3 bases are TGTGCCAGTACCTCGACAGCGTCCTTTGTTGGGAACACCATATATTTT. The variable domain in full, completed from reference TRBV19 and TRBJ1-3, reads DGGITQSPKYLFRKEGQNVTLSCEQNLNHDAMYWYRQDPGQGLRLIYYSQIVNDFQKGDIAEGYSVSREKKESFPLTVTSAQKNPTAFYLCASTSTASFVGNTIYFGEGSWLTVV.

The chain joins TRBV6-5 to TRBJ1-1; D gene uncertain. The CDR3 length is 15 residues. The ends were cut back, 0 bases at V and 2 bases at J, with 10 bases in the middle. Per the germline V gene, CDR1 is MNHEY and CDR2 is SVGAGI. CDR3 coding DNA: TGTGCCAGCAGTTACTCGAACATCCTTAACACTGAAGCTTTCTTT. It is translated as CASSYSNILNTEAFF.

V and J are TRBV4-1 and TRBJ1-1; D not resolved. Germline V gene lookup returns CDR1 MGHRA and CDR2 YSYEKL. V shed 4 bases and J shed 4 bases, with 10 bases lying between them. CDR3 size: 13 residues. In DNA form, the CDR3 reads TGCGCCAGCAGCCCCCTGGAGGGCACTGAAGCTTTCTTT. Residues: CASSPLEGTEAFF.

The V call is TRBV5-4, the J call TRBJ1-2; 11 bases are a match to TRBD1. The CDR3 runs to 15 residues. Germline lookup yields CDR1 SGHNT and CDR2 YYREEE (reference sequence). V lost 3 bases, J lost 6 bases, and 7 bases stayed unmatched. CDR3 region: CASSYIWTGGDGYTF. CDR3 nucleotides: TGTGCCAGCAGCTACATCTGGACAGGGGGCGATGGCTACACCTTC.

This chain uses TRBV7-9 with TRBJ1-1, with D tentatively TRBD1 (5 bases). The CDR3 sequence is 13 residues long. Trimming left V 5 bases short and J 1 base short, with 8 bases between. CDR1 and CDR2 from the germline V gene are SEHNR and FQNEAQ (reference sequence). CDR3 DNA: TGTGCCAGCAGCCGCGGGACGAACACTGAAGCTTTCTTT. This sequence encodes CASSRGTNTEAFF.

The rearrangement joins TRBV9 to TRBJ2-7, with 8 bases aligning to TRBD1. CDR3 length equals 14 residues. With V trimmed by 3 bases and J by 2 bases, 4 bases remained unmatched. Germline values: CDR1 SGDLS, CDR2 YYNGEE. As DNA, the CDR3 is TGTGCCAGCAGCGGGGACAGGTCGGCCTACGAGCAGTACTTC. Translated, it gives CASSGDRSAYEQYF.

This chain joins TRBV7-8 and TRBJ2-7; possibly TRBD1 for D (5 bases). In germline, CDR1 is SGHVS, CDR2 FQNEAQ. The CDR3 is 13 residues long. Trimming removed 1 base at V and 8 bases at J, with 12 bases between. For the CDR3, the DNA is TGTGCCAGCAGCTTAGGCAGGGCTTCTCAGCAGTACTTC. This sequence encodes CASSLGRASQQYF.

J is TRBJ1-1 and V is TRBV29-1, with 7 bases fitting TRBD1. Germline V gives CDR1 SQVTM, CDR2 ANQGSEA. J gave up 7 bases and V 4 bases, and 12 bases lay outside the gene matches. The CDR3 is 14 amino acids. The CDR3 here is CSVGRVTGYGEAFF. CDR3 DNA sequence: TGCAGCGTTGGAAGGGTGACAGGGTACGGTGAAGCTTTCTTT.

This chain joins TRBV19 and TRBJ2-5; possibly TRBD2 for D (7 bases). This CDR3 is 14 amino acids long. Trimming shortened V by 8 bases and J by 4 bases, and 17 bases separated the two germline ends. Germline CDR1 reads LNHDA; CDR2 reads SQIVND (reference sequence). CDR3 DNA: TGTGCCAGTCTGGACGGGGGGCTCCCAGAGACCCAGTACTTC. This encodes CASLDGGLPETQYF.

Only a few counts were recorded for this clone. The chain carries TRBV9 and TRBJ2-1; the D gene is possibly TRBD2 (6 bases). Germline V gene sequence: CDR1 SGDLS, CDR2 YYNGEE. The germline V and J ends were trimmed by 7 bases and 1 base, with 15 bases remaining between them. The CDR3 totals 15 residues. CDR3 in DNA: TGTGCCAGCTCCATCTCGGGGGAATCCTACAATGAGCAGTTCTTC. The encoded protein is CASSISGESYNEQFF.

The chain links TRBV25-1 to TRBJ1-1; D perhaps matches TRBD1 (6 bases). The CDR3 length is 14 residues. Per germline, CDR1 MGHDK and CDR2 SYGVNS. The V end was cut by 6 bases, the J end by 4 bases, with 15 bases between. CDR3 sequence (DNA): TGTGCCAGCAGAGCCGTGGGGGCCGGCACTGAAGCTTTCTTT. Its translation: CASRAVGAGTEAFF. The entire variable domain, with the rest obtained from reference TRBV25-1 and TRBJ1-1, is as follows: EADIYQTPRYLVIGTGKKITLECSQTMGHDKMYWYQQDPGMELHLIHYSYGVNSTEKGDLSSESTVSRIRTEHFPLTLESARPSHTSQYLCASRAVGAGTEAFFGQGTRLTVV.

The rearrangement joins TRBV7-8 to TRBJ2-3, with 9 positions matching TRBD2. Germline CDR1 is SGHVS and CDR2 is FQNEAQ. The CDR3 loop spans 17 amino acids. The V gene end was trimmed by 1 base and the J gene end by 5 bases; junction bases not matched to a gene: 10. The CDR3 spells CASSLDLAGRVGDTQYF. The CDR3 DNA follows: TGTGCCAGCAGCTTAGATCTAGCGGGGAGGGTTGGAGATACGCAGTATTTT. The entire variable domain, with the rest obtained from reference TRBV7-8 and TRBJ2-3, is as follows: GAGVSQSPRYKVAKRGQDVALRCDPISGHVSLFWYQQALGQGPEFLTYFQNEAQLDKSGLPSDRFFAERPEGSVSTLKIQRTQQEDSAVYLCASSLDLAGRVGDTQYFGPGTRLTVL.

The CDR3 region is CAASGGTDTQYF. The CDR3 DNA reads as TGTGCGGCTAGCGGGGGAACAGATACGCAGTATTTT. V usage is TRBV10-3 and J usage is TRBJ2-3; 10 nucleotides agree with TRBD2. CDR1 is ENHRY, CDR2 SYGVKD, per germline. The length of the CDR3 is 12 residues.

This chain uses TRBV6-5 with TRBJ2-2; no reliable D call. Germline V CDR1 and CDR2: MNHEY, SVGAGI. V lost 2 bases and J lost 5, with 6 bases in between. There are 13 residues in the CDR3. This CDR3 is CASSYDGTGELFF. For the CDR3, the DNA is TGTGCCAGCAGTTACGACGGGACCGGGGAGCTGTTTTTT.

The rearrangement links TRBV30 to TRBJ2-7; 10 bases line up with TRBD1. This CDR3 contains 14 residues. Germline CDR1 GTSNPN, CDR2 SVGIG (reference sequence). The V and J ends lost 5 bases and 5 bases, in that order; junction bases with no gene match: 9. CDR3 DNA sequence: TGTGCCTGGCCCCCCCGGGACAGGGGCGACGAGCAGTACTTC. This sequence encodes CAWPPRDRGDEQYF.